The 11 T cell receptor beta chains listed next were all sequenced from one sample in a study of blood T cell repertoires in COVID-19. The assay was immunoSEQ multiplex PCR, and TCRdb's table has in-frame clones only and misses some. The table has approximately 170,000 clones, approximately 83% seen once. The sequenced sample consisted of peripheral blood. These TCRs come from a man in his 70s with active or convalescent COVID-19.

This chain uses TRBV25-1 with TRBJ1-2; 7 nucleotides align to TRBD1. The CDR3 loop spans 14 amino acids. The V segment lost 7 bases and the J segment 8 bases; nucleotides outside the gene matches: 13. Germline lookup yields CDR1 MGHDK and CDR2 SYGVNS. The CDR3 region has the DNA TGTGCCAGCATCGACAGGGAAAACTATCGCGGCTACACCTTC. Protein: CASIDRENYRGYTF.

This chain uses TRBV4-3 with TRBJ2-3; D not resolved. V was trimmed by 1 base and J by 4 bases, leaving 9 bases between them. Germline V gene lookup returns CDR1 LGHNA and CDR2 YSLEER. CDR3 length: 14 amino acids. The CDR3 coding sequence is TGCGCCAGCAGCCAAGGGTCGGTCGCAGATACGCAGTATTTT. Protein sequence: CASSQGSVADTQYF.

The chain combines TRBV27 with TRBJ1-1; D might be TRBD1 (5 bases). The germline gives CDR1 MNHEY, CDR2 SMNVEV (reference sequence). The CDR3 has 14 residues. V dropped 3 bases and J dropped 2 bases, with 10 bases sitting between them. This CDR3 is CASSFRAGNTEAFF. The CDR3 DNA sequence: TGTGCCAGCAGTTTCAGGGCGGGAAACACTGAAGCTTTCTTT.

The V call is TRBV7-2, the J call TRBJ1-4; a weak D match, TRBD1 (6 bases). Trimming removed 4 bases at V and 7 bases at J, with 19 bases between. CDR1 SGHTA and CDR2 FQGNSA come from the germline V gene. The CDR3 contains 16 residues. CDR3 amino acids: CASSSPGGPNPEKLFF. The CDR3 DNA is TGTGCCAGCAGCTCCCCCGGGGGGCCGAACCCTGAAAAACTGTTTTTT.

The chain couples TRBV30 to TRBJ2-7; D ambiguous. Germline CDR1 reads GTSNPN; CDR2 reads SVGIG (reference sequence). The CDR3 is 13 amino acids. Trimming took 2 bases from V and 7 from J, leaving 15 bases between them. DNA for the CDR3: TGTGCCTGGAGTACCCCTACCCCGAGAGAGCAGTACTTC. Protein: CAWSTPTPREQYF.

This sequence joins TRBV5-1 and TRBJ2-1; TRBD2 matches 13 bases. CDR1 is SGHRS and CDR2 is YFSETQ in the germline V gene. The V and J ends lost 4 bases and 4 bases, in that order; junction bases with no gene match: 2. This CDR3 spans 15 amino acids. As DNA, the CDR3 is TGCGCCAGCAGCGCGGGACTAGCGGGGTACAATGAGCAGTTCTTC. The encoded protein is CASSAGLAGYNEQFF.

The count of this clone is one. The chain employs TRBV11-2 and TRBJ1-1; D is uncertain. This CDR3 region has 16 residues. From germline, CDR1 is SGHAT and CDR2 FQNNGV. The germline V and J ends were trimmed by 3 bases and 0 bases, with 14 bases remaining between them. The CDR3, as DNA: TGTGCCAGCAGCTTGATATCCCTTAGCATGAACACTGAAGCTTTCTTT. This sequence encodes CASSLISLSMNTEAFF. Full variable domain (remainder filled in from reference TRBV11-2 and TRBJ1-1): EAGVAQSPRYKIIEKRQSVAFWCNPISGHATLYWYQQILGQGPKLLIQFQNNGVVDDSQLPKDRFSAERLKGVDSTLKIQPAKLEDSAVYLCASSLISLSMNTEAFFGQGTRLTVV.

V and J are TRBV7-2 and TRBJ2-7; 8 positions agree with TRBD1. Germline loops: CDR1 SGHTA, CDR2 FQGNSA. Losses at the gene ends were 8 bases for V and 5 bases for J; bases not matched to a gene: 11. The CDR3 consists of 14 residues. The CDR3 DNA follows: TGTGCCAGCGGTCCAGGACAGGGATTCAACGAGCAGTACTTC. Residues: CASGPGQGFNEQYF.

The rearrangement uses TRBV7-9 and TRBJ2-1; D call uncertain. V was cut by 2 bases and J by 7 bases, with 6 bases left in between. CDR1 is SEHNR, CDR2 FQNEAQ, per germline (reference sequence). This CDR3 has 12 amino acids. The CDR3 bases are TGTGCCAGCAGCTTACCAGGTAATGAGCAGTTCTTC. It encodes CASSLPGNEQFF.

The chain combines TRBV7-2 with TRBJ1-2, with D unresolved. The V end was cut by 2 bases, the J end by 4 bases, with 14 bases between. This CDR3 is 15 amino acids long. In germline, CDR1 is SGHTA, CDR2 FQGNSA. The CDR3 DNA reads TGTGCCAGCAGCTTAACGGGTCTACCTTTCTATGGCTACACCTTC. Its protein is CASSLTGLPFYGYTF.

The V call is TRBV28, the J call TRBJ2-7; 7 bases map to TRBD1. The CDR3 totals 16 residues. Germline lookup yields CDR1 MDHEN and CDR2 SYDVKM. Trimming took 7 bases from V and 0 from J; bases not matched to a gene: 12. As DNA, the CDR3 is TGTGCCAGCACCAAATCGGGACAGCAGAGCTCCTACGAGCAGTACTTC. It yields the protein CASTKSGQQSSYEQYF.